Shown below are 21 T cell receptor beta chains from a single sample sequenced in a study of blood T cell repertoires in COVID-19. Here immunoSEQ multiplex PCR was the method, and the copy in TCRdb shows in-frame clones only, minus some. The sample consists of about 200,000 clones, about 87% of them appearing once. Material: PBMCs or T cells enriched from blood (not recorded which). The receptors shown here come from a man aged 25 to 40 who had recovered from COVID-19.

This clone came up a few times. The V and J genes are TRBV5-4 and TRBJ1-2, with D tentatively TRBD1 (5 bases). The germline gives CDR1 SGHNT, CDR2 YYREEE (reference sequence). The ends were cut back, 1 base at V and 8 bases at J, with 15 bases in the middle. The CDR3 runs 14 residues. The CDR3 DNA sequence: TGTGCCAGCAGCTTGCTTCTTCAGGGCGTCGGCTACACCTTC. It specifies CASSLLLQGVGYTF. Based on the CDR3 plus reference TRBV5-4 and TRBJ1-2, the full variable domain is ETGVTQSPTHLIKTRGQQVTLRCSSQSGHNTVSWYQQALGQGPQFIFQYYREEENGRGNFPPRFSGLQFPNYSSELNVNALELDDSALYLCASSLLLQGVGYTFGSGTRLTVV.

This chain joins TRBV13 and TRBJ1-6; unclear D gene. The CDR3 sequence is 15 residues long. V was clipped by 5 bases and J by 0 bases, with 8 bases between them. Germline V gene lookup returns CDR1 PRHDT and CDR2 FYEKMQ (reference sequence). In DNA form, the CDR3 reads TGTGCCAGCAGCCAGGCCAGCTCCTATAATTCACCCCTCCACTTT. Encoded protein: CASSQASSYNSPLHF.

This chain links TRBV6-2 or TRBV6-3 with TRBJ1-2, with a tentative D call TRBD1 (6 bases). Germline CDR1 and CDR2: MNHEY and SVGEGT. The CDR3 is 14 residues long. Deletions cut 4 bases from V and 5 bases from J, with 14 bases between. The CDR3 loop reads CASSSSQGWYGYTF. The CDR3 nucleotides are TGTGCCAGCAGTTCGTCGCAGGGGTGGTATGGCTACACCTTC.

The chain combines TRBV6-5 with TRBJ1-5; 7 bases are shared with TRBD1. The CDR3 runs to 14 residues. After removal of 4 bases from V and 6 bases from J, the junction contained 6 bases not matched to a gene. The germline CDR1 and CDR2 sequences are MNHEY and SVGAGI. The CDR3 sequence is CASSLTGSGQPQHF. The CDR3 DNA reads TGTGCCAGCAGTTTGACAGGGTCGGGTCAGCCCCAGCATTTT.

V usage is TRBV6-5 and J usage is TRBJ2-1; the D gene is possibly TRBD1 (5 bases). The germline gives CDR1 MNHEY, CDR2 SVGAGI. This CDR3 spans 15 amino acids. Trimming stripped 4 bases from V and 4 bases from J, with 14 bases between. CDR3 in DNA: TGTGCCAGCAGTTCCAGGGTTCCCCCTTACAATGAGCAGTTCTTC. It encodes CASSSRVPPYNEQFF.

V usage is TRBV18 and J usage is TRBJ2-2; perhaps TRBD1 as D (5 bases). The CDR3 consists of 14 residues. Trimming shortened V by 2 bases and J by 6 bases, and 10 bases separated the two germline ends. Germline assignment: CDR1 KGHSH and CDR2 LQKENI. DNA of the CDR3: TGTGCCAGCTCACCAGCCAGGGCCCCCGGGGAGCTGTTTTTT. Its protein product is CASSPARAPGELFF.

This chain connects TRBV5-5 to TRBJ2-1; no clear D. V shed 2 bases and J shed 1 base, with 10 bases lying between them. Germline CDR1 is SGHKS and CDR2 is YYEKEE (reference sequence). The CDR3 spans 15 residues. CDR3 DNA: TGTGCCAGCAGCTTAACAGATTTTTCCTACAATGAGCAGTTCTTC. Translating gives CASSLTDFSYNEQFF.

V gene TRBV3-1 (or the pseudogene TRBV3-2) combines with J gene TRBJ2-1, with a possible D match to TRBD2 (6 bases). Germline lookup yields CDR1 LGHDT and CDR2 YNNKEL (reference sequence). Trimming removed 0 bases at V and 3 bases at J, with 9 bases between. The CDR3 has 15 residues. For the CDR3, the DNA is TGTGCCAGCAGCCAAGATGGGGGGAGCTACAATGAGCAGTTCTTC. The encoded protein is CASSQDGGSYNEQFF.

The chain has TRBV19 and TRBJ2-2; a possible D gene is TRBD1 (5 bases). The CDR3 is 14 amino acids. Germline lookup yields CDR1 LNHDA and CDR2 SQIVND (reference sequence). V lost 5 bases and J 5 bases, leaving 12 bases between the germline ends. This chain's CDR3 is CASSPRVGTGELFF. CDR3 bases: TGTGCCAGTAGTCCCAGGGTGGGGACCGGGGAGCTGTTTTTT.

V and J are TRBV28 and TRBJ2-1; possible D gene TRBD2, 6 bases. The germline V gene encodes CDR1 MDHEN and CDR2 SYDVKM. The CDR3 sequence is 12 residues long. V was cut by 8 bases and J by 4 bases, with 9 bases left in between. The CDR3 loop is CASVSGYNEQFF. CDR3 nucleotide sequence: TGTGCCAGCGTGAGCGGGTACAATGAGCAGTTCTTC.

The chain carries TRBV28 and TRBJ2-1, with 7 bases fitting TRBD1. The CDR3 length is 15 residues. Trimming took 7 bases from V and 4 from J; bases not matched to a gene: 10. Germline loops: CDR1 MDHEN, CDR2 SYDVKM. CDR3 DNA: TGTGCCAGCACCACGGACAGGAGTGGGTACAATGAGCAGTTCTTC. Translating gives CASTTDRSGYNEQFF.

The CDR3 DNA sequence: TGTGCCAGCAACACCTCCGGGACTCGGAGCACAGATACGCAGTATTTT. This sequence encodes CASNTSGTRSTDTQYF. The chain joins TRBV21-1 to TRBJ2-3; the D call in the table, TRBD2, was not verified against the DNA. TRBV21-1 is assigned pseudogene status. The CDR3 runs 16 residues.

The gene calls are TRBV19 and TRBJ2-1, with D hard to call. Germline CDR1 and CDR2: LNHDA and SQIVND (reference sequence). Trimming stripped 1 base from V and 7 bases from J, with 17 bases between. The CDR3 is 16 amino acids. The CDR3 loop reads CASSIGNSRFRNEQFF. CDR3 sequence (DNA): TGTGCCAGTAGTATAGGGAATAGCCGTTTTAGGAATGAGCAGTTCTTC.

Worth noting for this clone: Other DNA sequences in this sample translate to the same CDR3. The CDR3 is CASSLTRQGFAEAFF. The CDR3 DNA reads TGCGCCAGCAGCTTGACCAGACAGGGGTTCGCTGAAGCTTTCTTT. The V call is TRBV5-1, the J call TRBJ1-1; TRBD1 aligns across 8 bases. With 1 base clipped from V and 6 bases from J, the junction kept 8 bases outside the gene matches. Germline CDR1 SGHRS, CDR2 YFSETQ. CDR3 length: 15 residues.

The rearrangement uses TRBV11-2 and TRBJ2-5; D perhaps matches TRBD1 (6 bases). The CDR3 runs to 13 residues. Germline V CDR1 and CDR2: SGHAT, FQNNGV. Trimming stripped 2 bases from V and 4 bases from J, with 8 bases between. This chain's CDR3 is CASSLIRGETQYF. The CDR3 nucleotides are TGTGCCAGCAGCTTAATCAGGGGAGAGACCCAGTACTTC.

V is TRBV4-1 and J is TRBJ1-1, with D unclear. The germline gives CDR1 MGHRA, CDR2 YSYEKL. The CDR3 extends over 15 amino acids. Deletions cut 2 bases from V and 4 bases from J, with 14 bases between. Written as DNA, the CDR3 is TGCGCCAGCAGCCAATGGGAGAGCCTTGGCACTGAAGCTTTCTTT. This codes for CASSQWESLGTEAFF.

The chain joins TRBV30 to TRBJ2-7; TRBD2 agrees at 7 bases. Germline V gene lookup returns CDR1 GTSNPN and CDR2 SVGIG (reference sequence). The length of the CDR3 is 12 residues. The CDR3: CARDYPNYEQYF. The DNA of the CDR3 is TGTGCAAGGGACTACCCAAACTACGAGCAGTACTTC.

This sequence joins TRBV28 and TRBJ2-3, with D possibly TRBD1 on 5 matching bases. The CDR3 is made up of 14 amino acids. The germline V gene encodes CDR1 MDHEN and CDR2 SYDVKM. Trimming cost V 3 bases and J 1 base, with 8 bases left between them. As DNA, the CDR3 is TGTGCCAGCAGTTTCAGGGTGGGCACAGATACGCAGTATTTT. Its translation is CASSFRVGTDTQYF. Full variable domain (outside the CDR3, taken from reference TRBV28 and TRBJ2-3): DVKVTQSSRYLVKRTGEKVFLECVQDMDHENMFWYRQDPGLGLRLIYFSYDVKMKEKGDIPEGYSVSREKKERFSLILESASTNQTSMYLCASSFRVGTDTQYFGPGTRLTVL.

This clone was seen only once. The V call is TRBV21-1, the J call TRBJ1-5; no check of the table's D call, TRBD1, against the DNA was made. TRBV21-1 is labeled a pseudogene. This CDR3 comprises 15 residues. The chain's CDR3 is CASRNRGRVNQPQHF. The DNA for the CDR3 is TGTGCCAGCAGAAACAGGGGGCGTGTCAATCAGCCCCAGCATTTT.

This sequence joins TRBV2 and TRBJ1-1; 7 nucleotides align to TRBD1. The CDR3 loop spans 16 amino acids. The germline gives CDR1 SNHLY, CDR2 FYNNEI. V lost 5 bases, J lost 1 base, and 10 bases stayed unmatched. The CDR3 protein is CASSTSTGMENTEAFF. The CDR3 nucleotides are TGTGCCAGCAGTACATCGACAGGGATGGAGAACACTGAAGCTTTCTTT.

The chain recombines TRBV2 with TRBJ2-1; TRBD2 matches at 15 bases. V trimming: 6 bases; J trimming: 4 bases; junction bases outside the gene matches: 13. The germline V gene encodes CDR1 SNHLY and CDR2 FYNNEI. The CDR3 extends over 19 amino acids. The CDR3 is CASRETGLAGGYLYNEQFF. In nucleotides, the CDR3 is TGTGCCAGCAGGGAAACGGGACTAGCGGGGGGCTATCTATACAATGAGCAGTTCTTC.